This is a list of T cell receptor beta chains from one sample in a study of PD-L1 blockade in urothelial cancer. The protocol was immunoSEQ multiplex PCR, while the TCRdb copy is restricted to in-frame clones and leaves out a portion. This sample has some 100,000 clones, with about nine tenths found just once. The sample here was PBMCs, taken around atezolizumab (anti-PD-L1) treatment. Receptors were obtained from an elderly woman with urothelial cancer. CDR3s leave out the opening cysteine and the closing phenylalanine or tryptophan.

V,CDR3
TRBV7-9,ASSLSGGTGELF
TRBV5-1,ASSLSGTGIPYEQY
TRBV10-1,ASSSGHSSYEQY
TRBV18,ASSRTDTEKLF
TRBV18,ASSPGGSVRSTDTQY
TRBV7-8,ASSPNRAGGAYEQY
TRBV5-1,ASSFQGDRPMRGQRISYEQY
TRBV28,ASSLPSAYEQY
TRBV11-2,ASSPGLAGRTGELF
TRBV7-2,ASRPTRNTEAF
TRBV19,ASSTRGNEKLF
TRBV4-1,ASSQDGTNYYGYT
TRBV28,ASSLPGLAREQY
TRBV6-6,ASSRPQGKGVGELF
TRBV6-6,ASSEREEQF
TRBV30,AWSGGQIRYNEQF
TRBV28,ASTLNLNQPQH
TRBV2,ASSEVLGAHLYEQY
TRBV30,AWTGLGRSSEQY
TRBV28,ASQPGGRTGELF
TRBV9,ASSVTGGRYEQY
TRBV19,ASSGGADSSYNEQF
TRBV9,ASSPRGANTGELF
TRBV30,AWSGVPGGYT
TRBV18,ASSRTGGADEKLF
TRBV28,ASRGSTSGPGEQY
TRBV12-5,ASAQRGSSYNEQF
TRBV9,ASSAGTGGNSYGYT
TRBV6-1,ASRKTTSGTDTQY
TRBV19,ASTRTSGTYEQY
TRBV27,ASSLRPQLAGGSQGAYYEQY
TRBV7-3,ASSQDRGRGGYT
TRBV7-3,ASSKTSANNEQF
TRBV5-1,ASSLDGAYGYT
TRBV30,AWTFSAAGELF
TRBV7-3,ASSPDRVAGELF
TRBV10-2,ASSESRAGVQGYT
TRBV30,AWKLAYEQY
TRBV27,ASSFLGGSTDTQY
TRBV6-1,ASSEGNSIEAF
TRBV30,AWSVGQGEQY
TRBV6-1,ASSAGVSQPQH
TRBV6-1,ASSAATGYEQY
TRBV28,ASHRDGYT
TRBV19,ATTGTGPYEQY
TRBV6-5,ASSLRTGSGNTIY
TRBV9,ASSVAASGRANEQF
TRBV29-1,SSYGASGYYNEQF
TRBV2,ASSRDTAMNTEAF
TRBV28,ASSLRQGYLNQPQH
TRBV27,ASSLRRTGLTGANVLT
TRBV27,ASSVRRNTEAF